The 31 T cell receptor beta chains reported below all come from one sample, sequenced in a study of blood T cell repertoires in COVID-19. The protocol was immunoSEQ multiplex PCR, while the TCRdb copy is restricted to in-frame clones and leaves out a portion. The table lists about 130,000 clones, around 89% of them singletons. Material: peripheral blood. The origin of the receptors is a man in his sixties with COVID-19, enrolled during active disease.

V gene TRBV7-2 combines with J gene TRBJ1-1; 7 nucleotides line up with TRBD1. The junction had 8 bases not matched to a gene; V was cut back by 5 bases and J by 5 bases. Germline loops: CDR1 SGHTA, CDR2 FQGNSA. This CDR3 is 14 amino acids long. CDR3 coding DNA: TGTGCCAGCAGCCCACAGGGGTTTCGGACTGAAGCTTTCTTT. Translated, it gives CASSPQGFRTEAFF.

The J gene is TRBJ1-4, the V gene TRBV19, with 7 bases that match TRBD1. The CDR3 consists of 14 residues. Germline CDR1 is LNHDA and CDR2 is SQIVND (reference sequence). With 8 bases clipped from V and 8 bases from J, the junction kept 11 bases outside the gene matches. CDR3 DNA sequence: TGTGCCAGTGGGATAGGGGGCCTAGGGGAAAAACTGTTTTTT. This encodes CASGIGGLGEKLFF.

The chain couples TRBV10-3 to TRBJ2-1; 8 bases line up with TRBD1. Germline V CDR1 and CDR2: ENHRY, SYGVKD. CDR3 length equals 15 residues. V gave up 6 bases and J gave up 6 bases; unmatched junction bases: 10. CDR3 nucleotide sequence: TGTGCCATCAGCACCGGGACAGGCTACGCCAATGAGCAGTTCTTC. It codes for CAISTGTGYANEQFF.

DNA for the CDR3: TGCAGCGTTTGGGCGGGGAGCCCCAATCAGCCCCAGCATTTT. Translated, it gives CSVWAGSPNQPQHF. The V gene is TRBV29-1, the J gene TRBJ1-5, with D unclear. The germline V gene encodes CDR1 SQVTM and CDR2 ANQGSEA. The CDR3 totals 14 residues. Trimming pared 5 bases from V and 3 bases from J, leaving 14 bases between.

This clone was observed a single time. The rearrangement joins TRBV24-1 to TRBJ1-2; 9 positions match TRBD1. This CDR3 region has 12 residues. Losses at the gene ends were 3 bases for V and 13 bases for J; bases not matched to a gene: 5. Looked up from germline, CDR1 is KGHDR and CDR2 is SFDVKD. CDR3 DNA sequence: TGTGCCACCAGTGATAGGGACAGGGAGTTCACCTTC. This sequence encodes CATSDRDREFTF.

V usage is TRBV7-2 and J usage is TRBJ1-2, with TRBD1 matching over 9 bases. Unmatched junction bases numbered 2, after V lost 1 base and J lost 8 bases. The CDR3 is 13 residues long. The germline V gene has CDR1 SGHTA and CDR2 FQGNSA. CDR3 nucleotide sequence: TGTGCCAGCAGCTTAGTGGACAGGGGAGGCTACACCTTC. It encodes CASSLVDRGGYTF.

The chain joins TRBV5-1 to TRBJ2-2; maybe TRBD2 (6 bases). From germline, CDR1 is SGHRS and CDR2 YFSETQ. CDR3 length: 16 amino acids. Trimming shortened V by 4 bases and J by 4 bases, and 17 bases separated the two germline ends. The CDR3 DNA reads as TGCGCCAGCAGCCGGGAGACGGGGCTCGGCACCGGGGAGCTGTTTTTT. This sequence encodes CASSRETGLGTGELFF. Full variable domain (remainder filled in from reference TRBV5-1 and TRBJ2-2): KAGVTQTPRYLIKTRGQQVTLSCSPISGHRSVSWYQQTPGQGLQFLFEYFSETQRNKGNFPGRFSGRQFSNSRSEMNVSTLELGDSALYLCASSRETGLGTGELFFGEGSRLTVL.

This clone was picked up one time. The V gene is TRBV27, the J gene TRBJ1-1; TRBD1 matches 8 bases. V shed 5 bases and J 4 bases; nucleotides not matched to a gene: 6. Per germline, CDR1 MNHEY and CDR2 SMNVEV (reference sequence). The CDR3 has 14 amino acids. Here the CDR3 reads CASSATGDFTEAFF. As DNA, the CDR3 is TGTGCCAGCAGTGCGACAGGGGATTTCACTGAAGCTTTCTTT.

This clone was seen a few times. The chain couples TRBV18 to TRBJ1-1; 8 bases match TRBD1. Germline values: CDR1 KGHSH, CDR2 LQKENI. Trimming at V came to 3 bases and at J to 3 bases, leaving 9 bases not matched to a gene. The CDR3 is 16 residues long. The CDR3 here is CASSPQGALYDTEAFF. CDR3 nucleotide sequence: TGTGCCAGCTCACCTCAGGGGGCGCTTTATGACACTGAAGCTTTCTTT.

The chain recombines TRBV2 with TRBJ2-1; 10 bases are a match to TRBD2. The V segment lost 2 bases and the J segment 13 bases; nucleotides outside the gene matches: 2. Germline CDR1 reads SNHLY; CDR2 reads FYNNEI. The CDR3 is 12 amino acids. The CDR3 region has the DNA TGTGCCAGCAGTGAATCTAGCGGGAGACAGTTCTTC. It specifies CASSESSGRQFF.

The chain couples TRBV20-1 to TRBJ2-7; D call uncertain. CDR1 and CDR2 (germline): DFQATT, SNEGSKA (reference sequence). V was trimmed by 5 bases and J by 3 bases, leaving 8 bases between them. The CDR3 is made up of 11 amino acids. The CDR3 DNA reads TGCAGTGCTCTACTCCTCTACGAGCAGTACTTC. It codes for CSALLLYEQYF.

V and J are TRBV10-3 and TRBJ2-1, with D tentatively TRBD2 (5 bases). V lost 3 bases, J lost 10 bases, and 7 bases lay in between. The CDR3 runs to 11 residues. Germline V gene data show CDR1 as ENHRY and CDR2 as SYGVKD. This CDR3 reads CAISDGGEQFF. The DNA for the CDR3 is TGTGCCATCAGTGACGGCGGGGAGCAGTTCTTC.

This sequence joins TRBV9 and TRBJ2-2; D ambiguous. The germline V and J ends were trimmed by 0 bases and 4 bases, with 4 bases remaining between them. Germline V gene sequence: CDR1 SGDLS, CDR2 YYNGEE. This CDR3 has 13 residues. As DNA, the CDR3 is TGTGCCAGCAGCGTAGCTCCCACCGGGGAGCTGTTTTTT. This encodes CASSVAPTGELFF.

The table lists this clone with a few counts. The rearrangement joins TRBV19 to TRBJ2-1; 10 bases agree with TRBD2. After removal of 6 bases from V and 4 bases from J, the junction contained 6 bases not matched to a gene. This CDR3 contains 15 residues. Germline V CDR1 and CDR2: LNHDA, SQIVND (reference sequence). CDR3 nucleotide sequence: TGTGCCAGTAGAGCGACTAGCGGGTCGTACAATGAGCAGTTCTTC. Its translation: CASRATSGSYNEQFF.

V and J are TRBV19 and TRBJ1-2, with unresolved D. The V gene's germline CDR1 is LNHDA and CDR2 SQIVND (reference sequence). V was trimmed by 6 bases and J by 0 bases, leaving 11 bases between them. CDR3 length: 14 amino acids. The CDR3 nucleotides are TGTGCCAGTAGACACCCACAAGCTAACTATGGCTACACCTTC. It is translated as CASRHPQANYGYTF.

The chain recombines TRBV9 with TRBJ1-6; D is ambiguous. The V and J ends lost 0 bases and 4 bases respectively, with 11 bases between them. Looked up from germline, CDR1 is SGDLS and CDR2 is YYNGEE. This CDR3 is built from 16 residues. The CDR3 DNA is TGTGCCAGCAGCGTAGGGGCGAGAGGGTATAATTCACCCCTCCACTTT. Amino acids: CASSVGARGYNSPLHF.

The chain has TRBV9 and TRBJ1-1, with D possibly TRBD1 on 6 matching bases. The V gene lost 4 bases and the J gene lost 5 bases, with 18 bases spanning the gap. The CDR3 loop spans 15 amino acids. From germline, CDR1 is SGDLS and CDR2 YYNGEE. The CDR3 region is CASSRPGGGGTEAFF. The CDR3 DNA is TGTGCCAGCAGCCGACCAGGAGGGGGGGGTACTGAAGCTTTCTTT.

This chain links TRBV5-1 with TRBJ2-7; TRBD1 matches at 10 bases. Germline CDR1 reads SGHRS; CDR2 reads YFSETQ. CDR3 length: 15 residues. The trim removed 2 bases at V and 1 base at J, leaving 3 bases unmatched. The CDR3 DNA sequence: TGCGCCAGCAGCTTAAGGACAGGGGGATCCTACGAGCAGTACTTC. Its translation is CASSLRTGGSYEQYF.

The chain uses TRBV19 and TRBJ1-2; the D is unclear. Germline CDR1 reads LNHDA; CDR2 reads SQIVND (reference sequence). Trimming shortened V by 6 bases and J by 2 bases, and 7 bases separated the two germline ends. The CDR3 sequence is 12 residues long. CDR3 coding DNA: TGTGCCAGTAGACAACCGAACTATGGCTACACCTTC. Translated, it gives CASRQPNYGYTF.

The genes are TRBV15 and TRBJ1-3; a possible D gene is TRBD1 (6 bases). Trimming cost V 1 base and J 0 bases, with 10 bases left between them. Germline CDR1 LNHNV, CDR2 YYDKDF (reference sequence). This CDR3 has 16 residues. DNA of the CDR3: TGTGCCACCAGCAGAGGGGACACCTTCTCTGGAAACACCATATATTTT. Amino acids: CATSRGDTFSGNTIYF.

This clone was counted a single time. CDR3 loop: CASSHGGDLYGYTF. The CDR3 DNA reads as TGTGCCAGTAGTCATGGGGGGGATCTCTATGGCTACACCTTC. V usage is TRBV19 and J usage is TRBJ1-2, with D tentatively TRBD1 (5 bases). The CDR3 spans 14 residues. V was trimmed by 5 bases and J by 4 bases, leaving 14 bases between them. CDR1 LNHDA and CDR2 SQIVND come from the germline V gene (reference sequence).

This clone was counted a single time. Here the CDR3 DNA reads TGTGCCAGCAGCCCTTCCCCCCCAGGGGATACGCAGTATTTT. Its translation: CASSPSPPGDTQYF. V is TRBV7-3 and J is TRBJ2-3, with a possible D match to TRBD1 (5 bases). CDR1 and CDR2 (germline): SGHTA, FQGTGA. Trimming cost V 5 bases and J 6 bases, with 15 bases left between them. The CDR3 runs 14 residues.

The rearrangement links TRBV3-1 (or the pseudogene TRBV3-2) to TRBJ1-1; D perhaps matches TRBD1 (6 bases). The V and J ends lost 5 bases and 6 bases respectively, with 10 bases between them. Germline V lookup: CDR1 LGHDT, CDR2 YNNKEL (reference sequence). The CDR3 sequence is 12 residues long. CDR3 sequence reads: CASSDTGPEAFF. CDR3 DNA: TGTGCCAGCAGCGATACAGGGCCTGAAGCTTTCTTT.

The rearrangement links TRBV7-9 to TRBJ1-6; 12 bases align to TRBD1. This CDR3 comprises 17 residues. CDR1 is SEHNR and CDR2 is FQNEAQ in the germline V gene (reference sequence). V was pared by 5 bases and J by 2 bases, with 4 bases of the junction left unmatched. The CDR3 DNA reads as TGTGCCAGCAGCCAGGGGACAGGGGGCGCCTATAATTCACCCCTCCACTTT. This gives the protein CASSQGTGGAYNSPLHF.

The chain carries TRBV6-1 and TRBJ1-4; 7 bases align to TRBD1. Trimming cost V 3 bases and J 6 bases; bases outside gene matches: 1. The germline V gene has CDR1 MNHNS and CDR2 SASEGT. This CDR3 spans 13 amino acids. The CDR3 spells CASSDRGYEKLFF. CDR3 DNA: TGTGCCAGCAGTGACAGGGGGTATGAAAAACTGTTTTTT.

J is TRBJ2-2 and V is TRBV4-1; weak D call: TRBD2 (6 bases). Germline CDR1 is MGHRA and CDR2 is YSYEKL. V was pared by 0 bases and J by 1 base, with 12 bases between. The CDR3 totals 17 residues. CDR3 DNA sequence: TGCGCCAGCAGCCAAGAAGGAGGGAATGTGAACACCGGGGAGCTGTTTTTT. Translation gives CASSQEGGNVNTGELFF.

The chain joins TRBV7-2 to TRBJ2-7; weak D call: TRBD2 (5 bases). Trimming took 5 bases from V and 4 from J, leaving 9 bases between them. Germline CDR1 and CDR2: SGHTA and FQGNSA. The CDR3 has 12 residues. The CDR3 is CASSILEYEQYF. The DNA of the CDR3 is TGTGCCAGCAGCATACTAGAGTACGAGCAGTACTTC.

This clone has a handful of counts. V and J are TRBV10-3 and TRBJ1-4, with D hard to call. CDR1 and CDR2 (germline): ENHRY, SYGVKD. The ends were cut back, 0 bases at V and 8 bases at J, with 10 bases in the middle. The CDR3 covers 14 residues. The CDR3 nucleotides are TGTGCCATCAGTGAGTCCGGCGGGGAAGAAAAACTGTTTTTT. Its protein product is CAISESGGEEKLFF.

A single count supports this clone. This rearrangement joins TRBV28 to TRBJ1-1; no reliable D call. Germline V gives CDR1 MDHEN, CDR2 SYDVKM. This CDR3 has 13 amino acids. The V and J ends lost 5 bases and 3 bases respectively, with 10 bases between them. CDR3 region: CASSLIDYTEAFF. The CDR3 nucleotides are TGTGCCAGCAGTCTTATAGATTACACTGAAGCTTTCTTT.

The chain couples TRBV18 to TRBJ1-5; tentative D call: TRBD1 (6 bases). The germline CDR1 and CDR2 sequences are KGHSH and LQKENI. The CDR3 contains 14 residues. V lost 3 bases and J 3 bases, leaving 9 bases between the germline ends. The CDR3 DNA is TGTGCCAGCTCACCGTGGACAGTCAATCAGCCCCAGCATTTT. This sequence encodes CASSPWTVNQPQHF.

V is TRBV6-5 and J is TRBJ1-2; 7 bases are a match to TRBD1. V shed 2 bases and J 6 bases; nucleotides not matched to a gene: 9. This CDR3 region has 15 residues. Per the germline V gene, CDR1 is MNHEY and CDR2 is SVGAGI. The CDR3 spells CASSYTGQRGNGYTF. The DNA of the CDR3 is TGTGCCAGCAGTTACACGGGACAGAGGGGGAATGGCTACACCTTC.